A selection of T cell receptor beta chains follows, all from one sample in a study of shared T cell receptors in the human thymus. Profiled with immunoSEQ multiplex PCR; TCRdb holds only in-frame clones, not every one. The table lists 550,000 to 800,000 clones, approximately 85% of them singletons, with 0.0095% to 0.013% in the top ten. The same specimen was also included in a second study, on human thymus T cells.

The sequenced material came from thymocytes. Receptor source: a girl less than two years old with a congenital heart defect. The CDR3 runs from the conserved cysteine through the conserved F or W. The D gene is left open where the match is weak. Rows may omit the clone size; those that give it use once, few, many or a size class.

TRBJ1-1 TRBD1 TRBV4-3 . TGCGCCAGCAGCCAAGGGACAGGGGGATTCAACACTGAAGCTTTCTTT CASSQGTGGFNTEAFF
TRBJ1-6 . TRBV13 few TGTGCCAGCAGCTTCAGGGTGGAGAATTCACCCCTCCACTTT CASSFRVENSPLHF
TRBJ1-5 TRBD1 TRBV28 . TGTGCCAGCAGCCCACCGGGGACAGGTTATAGCAATCAGCCCCAGCATTTT CASSPPGTGYSNQPQHF
TRBJ2-5 . TRBV29-1 . TGCAGCGTTACTCAGGGTCCCAGGTCGAAAGAGACCCAGTACTTC CSVTQGPRSKETQYF
TRBJ1-3 . TRBV25-1 . TGTGCCAGCAGTGCCGGGTCCGGAAACACCATATATTTT CASSAGSGNTIYF
TRBJ1-5 . TRBV6-5 . TGTGCCAGCAGAGTACAGGAGGGGCAGCCCCAGCATTTT CASRVQEGQPQHF
TRBJ1-5 . TRBV2 . TGTGCCAGCAGGCGGCGGAAACCCAATCAGCCCCAGCATTTT CASRRRKPNQPQHF
TRBJ2-7 TRBD2 TRBV7-2 . TGTGCCAGCGGAGAAAGCGGGGGGCCCTACGAGCAGTACTTC CASGESGGPYEQYF
TRBJ1-6 TRBD1 TRBV19 . TGTGCCAGTAGTATCCGACAGGGGAGGTCCTATAATTCACCCCTCCACTTT CASSIRQGRSYNSPLHF
TRBJ1-6 TRBD1 TRBV7-9 . TGTGCCAGCAGCTTGACCGGGACAGGGCAATCCCCCCTCCACTTT CASSLTGTGQSPLHF
TRBJ1-2 . TRBV5-6 . TGTGCCAGCAGCTCAGCTAGAGAGCAGATTAATGGCTACACCTTC CASSSAREQINGYTF
TRBJ2-5 TRBD2 TRBV5-1 . TGCGCCAGCAGAAAGGTGTTGGCTCCTAGCGGGTGGTTTTCAGAGACCCAGTACTTC CASRKVLAPSGWFSETQYF
TRBJ1-2 . TRBV7-4 . TGTGCCAGCAGCTTAGCGCGGCGACGGGCGGGTTGGTATGGCTACACCTTC CASSLARRRAGWYGYTF
TRBJ2-1 . TRBV4-2 . TGTGCCAGCAGCCAAGAAGGGGGGGGACCGCGCTTCAATGAGCAGTTCTTC CASSQEGGGPRFNEQFF
TRBJ1-6 . TRBV30 . TGTGCCTGTGCAAGCGGGGGACCCTATAATTCACCCCTCCACTTT CACASGGPYNSPLHF
TRBJ1-6 . TRBV9 . TGTGCCAGCAGCGAGAGAGCGACAGGAACCCTTAATTCACCCCTCCACTTT CASSERATGTLNSPLHF
TRBJ1-6 . TRBV5-1 . TGCGCCAGCAGCTGGGCGGGGGGATCCTATAATTCACCCCTCCACTTT CASSWAGGSYNSPLHF
TRBJ1-2 TRBD1 TRBV6-5 few TGTGCCAGCAGTTACGGGACAGGGGTGAACTATGGCTACACCTTC CASSYGTGVNYGYTF
TRBJ2-5 . TRBV27 . TGTGCCAGCAGTCCACGCGGGCCTAGCCTTTCAGAGACCCAGTACTTC CASSPRGPSLSETQYF
TRBJ1-2 . TRBV29-1 . TGCAGCGTTGGCAGGAAGACCTATGGCTACACCTTC CSVGRKTYGYTF
TRBJ1-1 TRBD1 TRBV20-1 . TGCAGTGCTAGGCAGGGGGCGAGGGCTTTCTTT CSARQGARAFF
TRBJ2-6 TRBD1 TRBV6-6 . TGTGCCAGCAGTCGACAGGGGGTCAACGTCCTGACTTTC CASSRQGVNVLTF
TRBJ2-1 TRBD2 TRBV7-9 . TGTGCCAGCAGCGGGACTAGCGGGGGGGAAAATGAGCAGTTCTTC CASSGTSGGENEQFF
TRBJ1-4 . TRBV15 . TGTGCCACCAGCAGAGTAGGGGTCTTTAATGAAAAACTGTTTTTT CATSRVGVFNEKLFF
TRBJ2-1 TRBD2 TRBV5-1 . TGCGCCAGCAGCCCGCCCAGCGGGGGGGAAGGGAATGAGCAGTTCTTC CASSPPSGGEGNEQFF
TRBJ1-6 TRBD1 TRBV7-9 . TGTGCCAGCAGGGGACAGGAAAATTCACCCCTCCACTTT CASRGQENSPLHF
TRBJ2-3 TRBD2 TRBV7-9 . TGTGCCAGCAGCTTAGAGATTAGCGGGGGCACAGATACGCAGTATTTT CASSLEISGGTDTQYF
TRBJ1-6 TRBD1 TRBV7-6 . TGTGCCAGCAGCTTCTCCGGGACAGAGAATTCACCCCTCCACTTT CASSFSGTENSPLHF